The 3 T cell receptor beta chains below all came from one sample that was sequenced in a study of blood T cell repertoires in COVID-19. Here immunoSEQ multiplex PCR was the method, and the copy in TCRdb shows in-frame clones only, minus some. The table lists more than 65,000 clones, over 65% of them singletons, with roughly a third in the top ten. The sequenced sample consisted of peripheral blood. The origin of the receptors is a woman aged 70-85 years with acute or convalescent COVID-19.

The V call is TRBV5-1, the J call TRBJ1-2; D possibly corresponds to TRBD1 (6 bases). Trimming pared 3 bases from V and 6 bases from J, leaving 21 bases between. The CDR3 runs 16 residues. Germline CDR1 SGHRS, CDR2 YFSETQ. The CDR3 sequence is CASSYRGGGTYDGYTF. DNA of the CDR3: TGCGCCAGCAGCTACAGAGGGGGTGGGACATATGATGGCTACACCTTC.

V usage is TRBV27 and J usage is TRBJ2-2; perhaps TRBD1 as D (6 bases). CDR1 MNHEY and CDR2 SMNVEV come from the germline V gene (reference sequence). V was trimmed by 3 bases and J by 4 bases, leaving 12 bases between them. The CDR3 consists of 15 residues. CDR3 amino acids: CASSFLGQLTGELFF. In DNA, the CDR3 is TGTGCCAGCAGTTTTCTGGGACAACTCACCGGGGAGCTGTTTTTT.

The chain uses TRBV2 and TRBJ2-1, with D perhaps matching TRBD1 (5 bases). V shed 5 bases and J shed 4 bases, with 9 bases lying between them. This CDR3 contains 13 residues. Germline V gene sequence: CDR1 SNHLY, CDR2 FYNNEI. In nucleotides, the CDR3 is TGTGCCAGCAGTCAGACAGAGTACAATGAGCAGTTCTTC. This encodes CASSQTEYNEQFF.